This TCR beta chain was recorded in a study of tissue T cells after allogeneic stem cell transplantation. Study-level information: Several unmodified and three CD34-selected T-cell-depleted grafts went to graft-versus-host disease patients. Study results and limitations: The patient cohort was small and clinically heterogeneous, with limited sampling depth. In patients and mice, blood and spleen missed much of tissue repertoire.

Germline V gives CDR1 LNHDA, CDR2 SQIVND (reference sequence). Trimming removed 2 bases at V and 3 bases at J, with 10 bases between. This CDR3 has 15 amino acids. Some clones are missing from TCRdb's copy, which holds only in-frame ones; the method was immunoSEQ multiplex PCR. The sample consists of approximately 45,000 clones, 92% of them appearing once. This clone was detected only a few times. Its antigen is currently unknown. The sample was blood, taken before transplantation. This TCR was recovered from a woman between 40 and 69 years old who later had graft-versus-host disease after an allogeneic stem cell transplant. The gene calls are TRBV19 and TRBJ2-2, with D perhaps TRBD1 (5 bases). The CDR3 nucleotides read TGTGCCAGTAGTATAAGTGGGGCCGACACCGGGGAGCTGTTTTTT. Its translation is CASSISGADTGELFF.